What follows are 12 T cell receptor beta chains derived from one specimen sequenced in a study of CD8 T cells in Susac syndrome. The authors reverse transcribed 0.5 to 1 ug RNA with random hexamers. Each CDR3 protein is one row after TCRdb ran MiXCR on the immunoSEQ multiplex PCR reads. The sample consists of fewer than 250,000 distinct CDR3 sequences, approximately 94% of them appearing once. Sequenced: CD4+ T cells from PBMCs. The receptors were gathered from a human donor in good health.

The V call is TRBV7-9, the J call TRBJ2-1; D gene uncertain. CDR1 is SEHNR and CDR2 is FQNEAQ in the germline V gene (reference sequence). The V end lost 3 bases, the J end lost 9 bases, and 6 bases lay between the germline ends. The CDR3 loop spans 11 amino acids. CDR3 nucleotides: TGTGCCAGCAGCTTTTCCAGTGAGCAGTTCTTC. Protein: CASSFSSEQFF.

This clonotype was detected only once. The chain carries TRBV13 and TRBJ2-3; a possible D gene is TRBD1 (6 bases). CDR1 is PRHDT and CDR2 is FYEKMQ in the germline V gene (reference sequence). This CDR3 has 14 residues. The V end was cut by 5 bases, the J end by 4 bases, with 13 bases between. In nucleotides, the CDR3 is TGTGCCAGCAGCCGGTGGGGGCTGGCAGATACGCAGTATTTT. This encodes CASSRWGLADTQYF.

The CDR3 bases are TGTGCCAGCAGTCCGCACCCTAACTATGGCTACACCTTC. It codes for CASSPHPNYGYTF. The V gene is TRBV3-1, the J gene TRBJ1-2; D gene uncertain. Trimming removed 6 bases at V and 0 bases at J, with 8 bases between. CDR1 LGHDT and CDR2 YNNKEL come from the germline V gene (reference sequence). The CDR3 length is 13 residues.

The chain couples TRBV20-1 to TRBJ2-1; 12 nucleotides match TRBD2. After removal of 3 bases from V and 5 bases from J, the junction contained 8 bases not matched to a gene. The CDR3 consists of 16 residues. Germline-derived CDR1 and CDR2 are DFQATT and SNEGSKA (reference sequence). CDR3 protein: CSASFLAGGPHNEQFF. CDR3 in DNA: TGCAGTGCTAGCTTCCTAGCGGGGGGGCCACACAATGAGCAGTTCTTC.

J is TRBJ1-4 and V is TRBV28, with a tentative D call TRBD1 (6 bases). V lost 11 bases and J 7 bases, leaving 20 bases between the germline ends. CDR1 MDHEN and CDR2 SYDVKM come from the germline V gene. This CDR3 contains 14 residues. The CDR3 loop reads CAGARPGEGEKLFF. DNA of the CDR3: TGTGCCGGTGCAAGGCCAGGGGAGGGTGAAAAACTGTTTTTT.

The table lists this clonotype with a count of one. This chain joins TRBV5-4 and TRBJ2-3; 8 bases match TRBD2. The CDR3 has 15 residues. Germline CDR1 reads SGHNT; CDR2 reads YYREEE (reference sequence). With V trimmed by 4 bases and J by 6 bases, 10 bases remained unmatched. The CDR3 sequence is CASSAGGGHLDTQYF. The CDR3, as DNA: TGTGCCAGCAGCGCCGGGGGGGGGCATTTGGATACGCAGTATTTT.

V usage is TRBV10-3 and J usage is TRBJ2-2; 7 bases map to TRBD1. This CDR3 has 14 amino acids. Germline values: CDR1 ENHRY, CDR2 SYGVKD. J lost 2 bases, V lost 10 bases, and 7 bases had no gene match. This CDR3 is CATTDRVNTGELFF. CDR3 nucleotides: TGTGCCACTACCGACAGGGTAAACACCGGGGAGCTGTTTTTT.

This clonotype was detected once. V gene TRBV3-1 combines with J gene TRBJ1-4, with no clear D. The CDR3 consists of 13 residues. Germline V gives CDR1 LGHDT, CDR2 YNNKEL (reference sequence). V shed 1 base and J shed 4 bases, with 4 bases lying between them. The CDR3: CASSQVGNEKLFF. Written as DNA, the CDR3 is TGTGCCAGCAGCCAAGTGGGTAATGAAAAACTGTTTTTT. The full variable domain, its missing parts supplied by reference TRBV3-1 and TRBJ1-4, is DTAVSQTPKYLVTQMGNDKSIKCEQNLGHDTMYWYKQDSKKFLKIMFSYNNKELIINETVPNRFSPKSPDKAHLNLHINSLELGDSAVYFCASSQVGNEKLFFGSGTQLSVL.

This clonotype was detected once. The V gene is TRBV29-1, the J gene TRBJ1-1; D uncertain. This CDR3 is 12 amino acids long. V was pared by 5 bases and J by 5 bases, with 12 bases between. Germline V CDR1 and CDR2: SQVTM, ANQGSEA. The CDR3 reads CSVSPAGTEAFF. The CDR3, as DNA: TGCAGCGTTTCCCCCGCGGGGACTGAAGCTTTCTTT.

This clonotype was seen only once. The V call is TRBV9, the J call TRBJ1-3; the D is unclear. This CDR3 region has 14 residues. Germline CDR1 is SGDLS and CDR2 is YYNGEE. Trimming pared 0 bases from V and 0 bases from J, leaving 4 bases between. The CDR3 DNA follows: TGTGCCAGCAGCGTAGGCGTCTCTGGAAACACCATATATTTT. Protein sequence: CASSVGVSGNTIYF.

CDR3 bases: TGTGCCTGGAGTACCTCGGGGGCGAACTATGGCTACACCTTC. Translation gives CAWSTSGANYGYTF. The V call is TRBV30, the J call TRBJ1-2; a weak D match, TRBD1 (6 bases). Per the germline V gene, CDR1 is GTSNPN and CDR2 is SVGIG (reference sequence). Deletions cut 2 bases from V and 2 bases from J, with 12 bases between. The CDR3 covers 14 residues.

The gene calls are TRBV5-1 and TRBJ1-2, with D unresolved. Between the trimmed V and J ends, which lost 3 bases and 11 bases, there was a span of 23 bases. CDR1 is SGHRS, CDR2 YFSETQ, per germline. The CDR3 is 15 amino acids. CDR3 coding DNA: TGCGCCAGCAGCTATAAGGGAGATTCGGCGGGAGGATACACCTTC. It codes for CASSYKGDSAGGYTF.